The 30 T cell receptor beta chains reported below all come from one sample, sequenced in a study of cytomegalovirus exposure and HLA in healthy donors. Researchers ran the PCR with 60 Vbeta and 13 Jbeta primers. Using immunoSEQ multiplex PCR, the repertoire was profiled, and TCRdb retains in-frame clones only, with some absent. The sample records under 200,000 clones, 82% being singletons. The source material was PBMCs. These receptors all stem from a girl aged 2-10 years in good health and CMV-seropositive.

This clone was counted once. The V and J genes are TRBV30 and TRBJ2-3, with TRBD2 identical over 7 bases. The CDR3 runs to 16 residues. Germline assignment: CDR1 GTSNPN and CDR2 SVGIG (reference sequence). V dropped 0 bases and J dropped 1; count of bases not matched to a gene: 7. The CDR3 region has the DNA TGTGCCTGGAGTGTCTCCCAGGGAGGGCGCACAGATACGCAGTATTTT. Protein sequence: CAWSVSQGGRTDTQYF.

The chain is built from TRBV19 and TRBJ1-5; maybe TRBD1 (6 bases). CDR3 length equals 14 residues. From germline, CDR1 is LNHDA and CDR2 SQIVND (reference sequence). V dropped 6 bases and J dropped 6 bases, with 15 bases sitting between them. CDR3 in amino acids: CASRDRSFSQPQHF. In DNA, the CDR3 is TGTGCCAGTAGGGACAGAAGCTTCTCTCAGCCCCAGCATTTT. Using reference TRBV19 and TRBJ1-5 for the parts outside the CDR3, the full variable domain is DGGITQSPKYLFRKEGQNVTLSCEQNLNHDAMYWYRQDPGQGLRLIYYSQIVNDFQKGDIAEGYSVSREKKESFPLTVTSAQKNPTAFYLCASRDRSFSQPQHFGDGTRLSIL.

This chain joins TRBV6-5 and TRBJ1-1; D is perhaps TRBD1 (5 bases). V was cut by 7 bases and J by 7 bases, with 19 bases left in between. The CDR3 is 14 residues long. Germline V lookup: CDR1 MNHEY, CDR2 SVGAGI. CDR3 in DNA: TGTGCCAGCACCCAACAGCACCCCGGGGGTGAAGCTTTCTTT. It translates to CASTQQHPGGEAFF.

The CDR3 sequence: CASSPGYSAQPQHF. The CDR3 DNA is TGTGCCAGCAGCCCAGGATACTCGGCTCAGCCCCAGCATTTT. The rearrangement links TRBV11-2 to TRBJ1-5; D unresolved. The CDR3 has 14 amino acids. V shed 5 bases and J shed 6 bases, with 14 bases lying between them. Looked up from germline, CDR1 is SGHAT and CDR2 is FQNNGV.

The gene calls are TRBV7-9 and TRBJ1-5; weak D call: TRBD1 (5 bases). The CDR3 extends over 14 amino acids. The ends were cut back, 5 bases at V and 4 bases at J, with 12 bases in the middle. Germline V gene lookup returns CDR1 SEHNR and CDR2 FQNEAQ (reference sequence). The CDR3 here is CASSQAGGNQPQHF. The CDR3 nucleotides read TGTGCCAGCAGCCAGGCTGGGGGGAATCAGCCCCAGCATTTT.

The chain recombines TRBV6-6 with TRBJ1-5, with D perhaps matching TRBD1 (6 bases). Trimming shortened V by 3 bases and J by 4 bases, and 16 bases separated the two germline ends. This CDR3 spans 16 amino acids. Germline V gene lookup returns CDR1 MNHNY and CDR2 SVGAGI (reference sequence). CDR3 nucleotides: TGTGCCAGCAGTTATAGGACAGAGATCCTTAATCAGCCCCAGCATTTT. Translated: CASSYRTEILNQPQHF.

The chain combines TRBV7-9 with TRBJ2-7; 9 nucleotides agree with TRBD1. This CDR3 contains 15 residues. J lost 0 bases, V lost 5 bases, and 5 bases had no gene match. Germline loops: CDR1 SEHNR, CDR2 FQNEAQ (reference sequence). CDR3 nucleotides: TGTGCCAGCAGCCCCACAGGGGGCTTCTCCTACGAGCAGTACTTC. Encoded protein: CASSPTGGFSYEQYF. Using reference TRBV7-9 and TRBJ2-7 for the parts outside the CDR3, the full variable domain is DTGVSQNPRHKITKRGQNVTFRCDPISEHNRLYWYRQTLGQGPEFLTYFQNEAQLEKSRLLSDRFSAERPKGSFSTLEIQRTEQGDSAMYLCASSPTGGFSYEQYFGPGTRLTVT.

The chain recombines TRBV4-1 with TRBJ2-7; 9 bases line up with TRBD2. The ends lost 0 bases at V and 2 bases at J; junction bases unmatched: 2. CDR3 length: 15 amino acids. The germline V gene has CDR1 MGHRA and CDR2 YSYEKL. The CDR3 region is CASSQELAGAYEQYF. CDR3 nucleotides: TGCGCCAGCAGCCAAGAGTTAGCGGGGGCCTACGAGCAGTACTTC.

In this sample, this clone turned up once. DNA for the CDR3: TGTGCCTGGAGTGTACGGAGCGGGGGGTTCTACGAGCAGTACTTC. This encodes CAWSVRSGGFYEQYF. The V gene is TRBV30, the J gene TRBJ2-7; TRBD2 agrees at 9 bases. This CDR3 is 15 amino acids long. CDR1 GTSNPN and CDR2 SVGIG come from the germline V gene (reference sequence). V gave up 0 bases and J gave up 3 bases; unmatched junction bases: 6. The variable domain in full, with the rest retrieved from reference TRBV30 and TRBJ2-7, is SQTIHQWPATLVQPVGSPLSLECTVEGTSNPNLYWYRQAAGRGLQLLFYSVGIGQISSEVPQNLSASRPQDRQFILSSKKLLLSDSGFYLCAWSVRSGGFYEQYFGPGTRLTVT.

This chain uses TRBV9 with TRBJ2-1, with TRBD2 matching 7 bases. Germline V gene lookup returns CDR1 SGDLS and CDR2 YYNGEE. V was clipped by 3 bases and J by 9 bases; unmatched bases: 12. This CDR3 spans 15 amino acids. The CDR3 spells CASSAYLAGVSEQFF. The CDR3 nucleotides read TGTGCCAGCAGCGCCTACCTCGCGGGAGTAAGTGAGCAGTTCTTC.

The chain couples TRBV2 to TRBJ2-1; 9 bases agree with TRBD2. V lost 4 bases and J lost 7; bases outside the gene matches: 20. The CDR3 contains 19 residues. Germline CDR1 reads SNHLY; CDR2 reads FYNNEI. CDR3 in DNA: TGTGCCAGCAGTGTGGGCCTCCCCACTGGTAGCGGGGGATGGAATGAGCAGTTCTTC. Protein sequence: CASSVGLPTGSGGWNEQFF.

The rearrangement links TRBV28 to TRBJ1-2; D call uncertain. CDR1 and CDR2 (germline): MDHEN, SYDVKM. The CDR3 runs 13 residues. V was trimmed by 6 bases and J by 4 bases, leaving 12 bases between them. CDR3 amino acids: CASSRLASYGYTF. Written as DNA, the CDR3 is TGTGCCAGCAGCCGACTCGCGTCCTATGGCTACACCTTC.

The genes are TRBV27 and TRBJ2-3; 8 nucleotides align to TRBD2. V was clipped by 9 bases and J by 2 bases; unmatched bases: 10. This CDR3 comprises 15 residues. Germline CDR1 and CDR2: MNHEY and SMNVEV (reference sequence). This CDR3 reads CARSTSGSPTDTQYF. The DNA of the CDR3 is TGTGCCAGGTCTACCAGCGGGAGCCCCACAGATACGCAGTATTTT.

This chain joins TRBV2 and TRBJ2-4; TRBD2 aligns across 7 bases. Germline V lookup: CDR1 SNHLY, CDR2 FYNNEI. The CDR3 length is 15 residues. Trimming cost V 2 bases and J 1 base; bases outside gene matches: 2. The CDR3 loop is CASSERGVAKNIQYF. The CDR3 region has the DNA TGTGCCAGCAGTGAACGGGGGGTTGCCAAAAACATTCAGTACTTC.

The chain has TRBV19 and TRBJ2-1; D unresolved. Germline V lookup: CDR1 LNHDA, CDR2 SQIVND (reference sequence). Trimming took off 5 bases at V and 2 bases at J, with 10 bases between the two ends. The CDR3 spans 14 residues. CDR3 sequence: CASSPSRAYNEQFF. The CDR3 DNA is TGTGCCAGTAGTCCGAGCCGAGCCTACAATGAGCAGTTCTTC.

This clone was picked up a small number of times. The V call is TRBV6-4, the J call TRBJ2-5; possible D gene TRBD1, 5 bases. V shed 0 bases and J shed 4 bases, with 9 bases lying between them. Germline CDR1 MRHNA, CDR2 SNTAGT. The CDR3 sequence is 14 residues long. DNA of the CDR3: TGTGCCAGCAGTGACTCGAGCAGGGCAGAGACCCAGTACTTC. It yields the protein CASSDSSRAETQYF.

The chain joins TRBV14 to TRBJ2-5; tentative D call: TRBD2 (5 bases). This CDR3 is built from 15 residues. CDR1 and CDR2 from the germline V gene are SGHDN and FVKESK. The V and J ends lost 3 bases and 3 bases respectively, with 14 bases between them. The CDR3 loop is CASSHLRGMEETQYF. Here the CDR3 DNA reads TGTGCCAGCAGCCATTTACGAGGGATGGAAGAGACCCAGTACTTC.

The gene calls are TRBV5-1 and TRBJ1-1; TRBD1 is a possible D gene (6 bases). The length of the CDR3 is 15 residues. Trimming pared 0 bases from V and 0 bases from J, leaving 9 bases between. Germline-derived CDR1 and CDR2 are SGHRS and YFSETQ. In DNA form, the CDR3 reads TGCGCCAGCAGCTTGGCAACAGGGATGAACACTGAAGCTTTCTTT. Translated, it gives CASSLATGMNTEAFF. Combining the CDR3 with reference TRBV5-1 and TRBJ1-1 gives the whole variable domain KAGVTQTPRYLIKTRGQQVTLSCSPISGHRSVSWYQQTPGQGLQFLFEYFSETQRNKGNFPGRFSGRQFSNSRSEMNVSTLELGDSALYLCASSLATGMNTEAFFGQGTRLTVV.

The chain couples TRBV30 to TRBJ2-6; 11 bases map to TRBD2. Germline V gene sequence: CDR1 GTSNPN, CDR2 SVGIG (reference sequence). This CDR3 comprises 15 residues. The CDR3: CGATSGVVGANVLTF. CDR3 sequence (DNA): TGTGGGGCGACTAGCGGGGTGGTGGGGGCCAACGTCCTGACTTTC.

The chain recombines TRBV28 with TRBJ2-5, with D uncertain. Trimming cost V 6 bases and J 1 base, with 9 bases left between them. Germline V gene sequence: CDR1 MDHEN, CDR2 SYDVKM. The CDR3 extends over 13 amino acids. The CDR3 sequence is CASSSLLQETQYF. In nucleotides, the CDR3 is TGTGCCAGCAGCTCCCTCCTCCAAGAGACCCAGTACTTC.

DNA of the CDR3: TGTGCCAGCAGTGATCTAGGGGATGGCTACACCTTC. Its translation is CASSDLGDGYTF. This sequence joins TRBV25-1 and TRBJ1-2; maybe TRBD1 (5 bases). V shed 3 bases and J shed 6 bases, with 8 bases lying between them. The V gene's germline CDR1 is MGHDK and CDR2 SYGVNS. CDR3 length: 12 amino acids.

The genes are TRBV5-6 and TRBJ1-2, with a weak D call TRBD1 (5 bases). Trimming removed 2 bases from V and 0 bases from J, with 11 bases in between. Per the germline V gene, CDR1 is SGHDT and CDR2 is YYEEEE. CDR3 length: 15 amino acids. CDR3 DNA: TGTGCCAGCAGCTTCGGCAGGGCTCCTAACTATGGCTACACCTTC. Translated: CASSFGRAPNYGYTF.

The chain carries TRBV28 and TRBJ1-5; 8 nucleotides match TRBD1. Germline lookup yields CDR1 MDHEN and CDR2 SYDVKM. V dropped 6 bases and J dropped 7; count of bases not matched to a gene: 14. The length of the CDR3 is 16 residues. In DNA form, the CDR3 reads TGTGCCAGCAGGCTGCACAAGGACAGGGATAGACAGCCCCAGCATTTT. This encodes CASRLHKDRDRQPQHF.

This clone occurred a few times. This chain links TRBV7-3 with TRBJ1-1, with D possibly TRBD1 on 5 matching bases. The CDR3 loop spans 13 amino acids. V was shortened by 5 bases and J by 10 bases, with 17 bases between the two germline ends. Germline V CDR1 and CDR2: SGHTA, FQGTGA. The CDR3: CASSAVDKAPAFF. The CDR3 DNA reads TGTGCCAGCAGCGCCGTGGACAAGGCCCCAGCTTTCTTT.

This chain joins TRBV4-1 and TRBJ2-7; D is perhaps TRBD1 (5 bases). CDR3 size: 14 residues. Trimming shortened V by 2 bases and J by 5 bases, and 13 bases separated the two germline ends. Germline lookup yields CDR1 MGHRA and CDR2 YSYEKL. CDR3 sequence: CASSQLSQGHEQYF. The CDR3, as DNA: TGCGCCAGCAGCCAATTATCCCAGGGTCACGAGCAGTACTTC.

V and J are TRBV13 and TRBJ2-7; no clear D. The CDR3 spans 12 residues. V was shortened by 5 bases and J by 0 bases, with 5 bases between the two germline ends. In germline, CDR1 is PRHDT, CDR2 FYEKMQ (reference sequence). In nucleotides, the CDR3 is TGTGCCAGCAGCCCACACTCCTACGAGCAGTACTTC. Its translation is CASSPHSYEQYF. The full variable domain, with the rest looked up from reference TRBV13 and TRBJ2-7, is AAGVIQSPRHLIKEKRETATLKCYPIPRHDTVYWYQQGPGQDPQFLISFYEKMQSDKGSIPDRFSAQQFSDYHSELNMSSLELGDSALYFCASSPHSYEQYFGPGTRLTVT.

The gene calls are TRBV6-4 and TRBJ2-3; 7 positions match TRBD2. The germline gives CDR1 MRHNA, CDR2 SNTAGT. The CDR3 is 14 amino acids. The V gene end was trimmed by 8 bases and the J gene end by 0 bases; junction bases not matched to a gene: 5. The CDR3 reads CASAPGLSTDTQYF. CDR3 DNA sequence: TGTGCCAGCGCTCCGGGACTAAGCACAGATACGCAGTATTTT.

V gene TRBV9 combines with J gene TRBJ1-5; possible D gene TRBD1, 6 bases. Trimming took 3 bases from V and 6 from J, leaving 16 bases between them. Germline V gene lookup returns CDR1 SGDLS and CDR2 YYNGEE. There are 15 residues in the CDR3. The CDR3 sequence: CASSDDEQGSQPQHF. The CDR3 nucleotides read TGTGCCAGCAGCGATGATGAGCAGGGGAGTCAGCCCCAGCATTTT.

The genes are TRBV5-1 and TRBJ1-2; 8 bases are a match to TRBD1. This CDR3 is 15 amino acids long. The germline V gene encodes CDR1 SGHRS and CDR2 YFSETQ. With V trimmed by 5 bases and J by 4 bases, 10 bases remained unmatched. In DNA, the CDR3 is TGCGCCAGCAGGGCCGGACAGGGTCGGGCCTATGGCTACACCTTC. This codes for CASRAGQGRAYGYTF.

V usage is TRBV5-4 and J usage is TRBJ2-7, with a weak D call TRBD2 (6 bases). V gave up 6 bases and J gave up 2 bases, with 21 bases separating them. There are 16 residues in the CDR3. Germline CDR1 SGHNT, CDR2 YYREEE (reference sequence). The CDR3 region has the DNA TGTGCCAGCAAGAAAACCATGGCGGGAAAAGCCTACGAGCAGTACTTC. Translated: CASKKTMAGKAYEQYF.